This T cell receptor beta chain was recorded in a study of blood T cell repertoires in COVID-19. Study at large: COVID-19 samples, acute and convalescent, were from the United States, Italy and Spain. T cells, B-cell-depleted T cells, or PBMCs supplied cDNA or gDNA.

Trimming at V came to 6 bases and at J to 4 bases, leaving 8 bases not matched to a gene. Germline V gene lookup returns CDR1 MDHEN and CDR2 SYDVKM. This CDR3 comprises 14 residues. Source study methods: Cell counts per sample came from amplifying reference gene primers. TCRdb keeps only in-frame clones here, not all; method: immunoSEQ multiplex PCR. V, J and clone size derive from that table, while D and trimming were established from the DNA sequence. The sample carries about 160,000 clones, roughly four fifths recorded once. The sequenced sample was peripheral blood. The rearrangement joins TRBV28 to TRBJ1-2, with TRBD1 identical over 7 bases. This receptor was identified in a man aged 70-80 years who had recovered from COVID-19. In DNA form, the CDR3 reads TGTGCCAGCAGCCCCGCCGGGACAGTCTATGGCTACACCTTC. Protein sequence: CASSPAGTVYGYTF.